These 14 T cell receptor beta chains originate from one sample sequenced in a study of CD8 T cells in ankylosing spondylitis. Study-level results: In ankylosing spondylitis blood, a motif of fewer than 10 highly homologous TCR beta variants appeared characteristic.

These receptors' targets are unknown. Via MiXCR, TCRdb re-called the 5' RACE reads, giving one row per CDR3 protein. The sample yields over 600,000 distinct CDR3 sequences, roughly 20% seen once. The sequenced sample was blood, either unsorted or a sorted T cell fraction (not recorded which). The receptors come from a male donor with ankylosing spondylitis.

The gene calls are TRBV21-1 and TRBJ2-6. TRBV21-1 is labeled a pseudogene. The CDR3 length is 15 residues. The CDR3, as DNA: TGTGCCAGCAGCAAGAGTAAGGGTTCGGCCAACGTCCTGACTTTC. Protein sequence: CASSKSKGSANVLTF.

J is TRBJ2-2 and V is TRBV7-9; 8 bases fit TRBD1. Germline V gives CDR1 SEHNR, CDR2 FQNEAQ (reference sequence). Trimming removed 4 bases from V and 3 bases from J; junction bases left unmatched: 4. This CDR3 spans 15 amino acids. CDR3 sequence (DNA): TGTGCCAGCAGCTCGACAGGGGTCGACACCGGGGAGCTGTTTTTT. Its protein product is CASSSTGVDTGELFF. Full variable domain (remainder filled in from reference TRBV7-9 and TRBJ2-2): DTGVSQNPRHKITKRGQNVTFRCDPISEHNRLYWYRQTLGQGPEFLTYFQNEAQLEKSRLLSDRFSAERPKGSFSTLEIQRTEQGDSAMYLCASSSTGVDTGELFFGEGSRLTVL.

The chain is built from TRBV20-1 and TRBJ1-5; D perhaps matches TRBD1 (5 bases). This CDR3 is 14 amino acids long. V was trimmed by 6 bases and J by 4 bases, leaving 16 bases between them. Germline CDR1 and CDR2: DFQATT and SNEGSKA (reference sequence). This chain's CDR3 is CSASPLDRNQPQHF. The DNA of the CDR3 is TGCAGTGCCTCCCCCCTTGACAGAAATCAGCCCCAGCATTTT.

The rearrangement joins TRBV25-1 to TRBJ1-4, with D perhaps TRBD1 (6 bases). V lost 6 bases to trimming and J lost 7 bases, with 18 bases between them. There are 15 residues in the CDR3. Germline V lookup: CDR1 MGHDK, CDR2 SYGVNS. The CDR3, as DNA: TGTGCCAGCAGGGGGTCAAGGGCCAGGGGTGAAAAACTGTTTTTT. Translating gives CASRGSRARGEKLFF. The variable domain in full, completed from reference TRBV25-1 and TRBJ1-4, reads EADIYQTPRYLVIGTGKKITLECSQTMGHDKMYWYQQDPGMELHLIHYSYGVNSTEKGDLSSESTVSRIRTEHFPLTLESARPSHTSQYLCASRGSRARGEKLFFGSGTQLSVL.

This clonotype was picked up a small number of times. V is TRBV29-1 and J is TRBJ2-6, with D unclear. This CDR3 comprises 14 residues. Germline V CDR1 and CDR2: SQVTM, ANQGSEA. V lost 6 bases to trimming and J lost 0 bases, with 9 bases between them. In nucleotides, the CDR3 is TGCAGCGTCTTTGTGAGCTCTGGGGCCAACGTCCTGACTTTC. This codes for CSVFVSSGANVLTF.

This clonotype was counted only a few times. The V and J genes are TRBV6-2 or TRBV6-3 and TRBJ2-7; a weak D match, TRBD1 (6 bases). The CDR3 runs to 15 residues. The germline V gene has CDR1 MNHEY and CDR2 SVGEGT. Trimming took 5 bases from V and 2 from J, leaving 16 bases between them. The CDR3 DNA is TGTGCCAGCAGTGCCCTAGACAGGTTCGCCTACGAGCAGTACTTC. This translates into CASSALDRFAYEQYF.

The rearrangement uses TRBV18 and TRBJ1-2; 9 bases are shared with TRBD1. CDR3 size: 15 residues. The J segment lost 4 bases and the V segment lost 3 bases, leaving 6 bases of the junction unmatched. Germline V CDR1 and CDR2: KGHSH, LQKENI. The CDR3 reads CASSPSGTGLYGYTF. The DNA for the CDR3 is TGTGCCAGCTCACCTTCCGGGACAGGGCTCTATGGCTACACCTTC.

The chain has TRBV9 and TRBJ1-2, with 7 bases aligning to TRBD1. V lost 3 bases to trimming and J lost 8 bases; unmatched junction nucleotides: 13. The CDR3 is 15 residues long. Germline V gene lookup returns CDR1 SGDLS and CDR2 YYNGEE. The CDR3 nucleotides are TGTGCCAGCAGCGACAACAGACAGGGTTTAGTGGGCTACACCTTC. Translation: CASSDNRQGLVGYTF.

Many counts were recorded for this clonotype. The V and J genes are TRBV3-1 and TRBJ1-5; the D gene is possibly TRBD1 (6 bases). V was cut by 1 base and J by 4 bases, with 11 bases left in between. In germline, CDR1 is LGHDT, CDR2 YNNKEL (reference sequence). This CDR3 region has 15 residues. The CDR3 nucleotides read TGTGCCAGCAGCCAAGGTTCAGGGGATAATCAGCCCCAGCATTTT. It translates to CASSQGSGDNQPQHF. Using reference TRBV3-1 and TRBJ1-5 for the parts outside the CDR3, the full variable domain is DTAVSQTPKYLVTQMGNDKSIKCEQNLGHDTMYWYKQDSKKFLKIMFSYNNKELIINETVPNRFSPKSPDKAHLNLHINSLELGDSAVYFCASSQGSGDNQPQHFGDGTRLSIL.

This clonotype occurred a few times. This chain links TRBV7-6 with TRBJ2-3; 8 bases map to TRBD2. Losses at the gene ends were 5 bases for V and 2 bases for J; bases not matched to a gene: 9. The germline gives CDR1 SGHVS, CDR2 FNYEAQ. The CDR3 covers 16 residues. The CDR3 DNA is TGTGCCAGCAGCCCTGCGGGACTAGGATTCACAGATACGCAGTATTTT. Its translation: CASSPAGLGFTDTQYF.

Regarding this clonotype: The DNA is left out, because the CDR3 cannot be placed on it with certainty; the CDR3 is given as TCRdb lists it. The chain recombines TRBV21-1 with TRBJ2-5; TRBD1, the table's D call, was not compared with the DNA. TRBV21-1 is a recognized pseudogene. The CDR3 has 19 amino acids, counting both end residues. The CDR3 sequence is CASSKEVGRGAYVIETQYF.

The chain links TRBV4-1 to TRBJ2-7; D may correspond to TRBD1 or TRBD2 (5 bases each). From germline, CDR1 is MGHRA and CDR2 YSYEKL. Trimming shortened V by 0 bases and J by 7 bases, and 16 bases separated the two germline ends. CDR3 length: 15 amino acids. The DNA of the CDR3 is TGCGCCAGCAGCCAAGAGGGGGTACCGTATTCGGAGCAGTACTTC. Encoded protein: CASSQEGVPYSEQYF.

The chain uses TRBV7-6 and TRBJ2-1, with unresolved D. Germline CDR1 SGHVS, CDR2 FNYEAQ. V was cut by 1 base and J by 4 bases, with 8 bases left in between. CDR3 size: 14 residues. The CDR3 sequence is CASSLDLFYNEQFF. The CDR3 region has the DNA TGTGCCAGCAGCTTAGATTTATTTTACAATGAGCAGTTCTTC.

This clonotype was counted many times. V and J are TRBV9 and TRBJ2-1; no clear D gene. This CDR3 region has 17 residues. Per germline, CDR1 SGDLS and CDR2 YYNGEE. V dropped 0 bases and J dropped 5 bases, with 18 bases sitting between them. The CDR3 reads CASSVGGSPLVNNEQFF. CDR3 sequence (DNA): TGTGCCAGCAGCGTAGGTGGTTCCCCATTGGTTAACAATGAGCAGTTCTTC.